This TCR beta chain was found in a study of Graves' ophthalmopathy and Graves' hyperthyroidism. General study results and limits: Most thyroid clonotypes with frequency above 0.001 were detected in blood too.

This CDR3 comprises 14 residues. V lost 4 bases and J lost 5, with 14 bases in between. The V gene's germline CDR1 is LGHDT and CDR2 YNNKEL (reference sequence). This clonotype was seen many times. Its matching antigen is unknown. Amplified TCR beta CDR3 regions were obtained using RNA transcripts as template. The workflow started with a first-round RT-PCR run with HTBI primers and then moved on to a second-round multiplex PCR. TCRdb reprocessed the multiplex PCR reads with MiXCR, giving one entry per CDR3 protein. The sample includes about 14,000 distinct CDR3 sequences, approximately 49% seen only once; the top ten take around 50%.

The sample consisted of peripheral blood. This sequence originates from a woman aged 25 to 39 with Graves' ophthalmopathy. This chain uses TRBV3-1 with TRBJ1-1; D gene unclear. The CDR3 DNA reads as TGTGCCAGCAGCCCAACTTCCGCAGGTACTGAAGCTTTCTTT. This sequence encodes CASSPTSAGTEAFF.